The next 6 T cell receptor beta chains were all read from a single sample in a study of cytomegalovirus exposure and HLA in healthy donors. The PCR ran on 60 Vbeta and 13 Jbeta primers. The method was immunoSEQ multiplex PCR; TCRdb's version includes in-frame clones alone and lacks a portion of them. The table records 160,000 or so clones, around 72% of them present only once. Specimen: PBMCs. The origin of the receptors is a female donor in good health and CMV-seronegative.

This chain's CDR3 is CASSAPGESYTF. As DNA, the CDR3 is TGTGCCAGCAGCGCCCCAGGGGAGAGCTACACCTTC. The chain has TRBV7-9 and TRBJ1-2; a weak D match, TRBD1 (6 bases). V was shortened by 5 bases and J by 9 bases, with 13 bases between the two germline ends. Germline CDR1 reads SEHNR; CDR2 reads FQNEAQ (reference sequence). The CDR3 is 12 residues long.

There are a few counts of this clone. This sequence joins TRBV7-2 and TRBJ2-7, with 13 nucleotides matching TRBD2. This CDR3 contains 17 residues. The J segment lost 4 bases and the V segment lost 0 bases, leaving 6 bases of the junction unmatched. Germline V gene data show CDR1 as SGHTA and CDR2 as FQGNSA. The CDR3, as DNA: TGTGCCAGCAGCTTAGCGACTAGCGGGAGGTTAGGTTACGAGCAGTACTTC. It yields the protein CASSLATSGRLGYEQYF.

The chain's CDR3 is CASSQTSASYEQYF. The CDR3 nucleotides read TGCGCCAGCAGCCAGACTAGCGCCTCCTACGAGCAGTACTTC. The J gene is TRBJ2-7, the V gene TRBV5-1, with 8 bases fitting TRBD2. The length of the CDR3 is 14 residues. The V gene end was trimmed by 4 bases and the J gene end by 0 bases; junction bases not matched to a gene: 3. Germline loops: CDR1 SGHRS, CDR2 YFSETQ.

The rearrangement uses TRBV5-1 and TRBJ2-2; 14 bases line up with TRBD2. CDR3 length: 17 amino acids. V lost 2 bases and J lost 7; bases outside the gene matches: 7. Germline CDR1 and CDR2: SGHRS and YFSETQ. CDR3 region: CASSFRLAGGPGGELFF. CDR3 nucleotide sequence: TGCGCCAGCAGCTTCAGACTAGCGGGAGGGCCTGGCGGGGAGCTGTTTTTT.

This clone appeared a few times. This sequence joins TRBV2 and TRBJ2-6; D not certain. V gave up 6 bases and J gave up 0 bases, with 6 bases separating them. Germline V gives CDR1 SNHLY, CDR2 FYNNEI. The CDR3 consists of 14 residues. CDR3 protein: CASRYGSGANVLTF. The CDR3 region has the DNA TGTGCCAGCAGGTACGGCTCTGGGGCCAACGTCCTGACTTTC.

This sequence joins TRBV18 and TRBJ1-1; tentative D call: TRBD1 (5 bases). CDR1 and CDR2 from the germline V gene are KGHSH and LQKENI. CDR3 length equals 15 residues. With 0 bases removed from V and 2 bases from J, the gap between germline ends came to 10 bases. This CDR3 reads CASSPPGVRNTEAFF. The CDR3 nucleotides read TGTGCCAGCTCACCACCAGGGGTTCGAAACACTGAAGCTTTCTTT.